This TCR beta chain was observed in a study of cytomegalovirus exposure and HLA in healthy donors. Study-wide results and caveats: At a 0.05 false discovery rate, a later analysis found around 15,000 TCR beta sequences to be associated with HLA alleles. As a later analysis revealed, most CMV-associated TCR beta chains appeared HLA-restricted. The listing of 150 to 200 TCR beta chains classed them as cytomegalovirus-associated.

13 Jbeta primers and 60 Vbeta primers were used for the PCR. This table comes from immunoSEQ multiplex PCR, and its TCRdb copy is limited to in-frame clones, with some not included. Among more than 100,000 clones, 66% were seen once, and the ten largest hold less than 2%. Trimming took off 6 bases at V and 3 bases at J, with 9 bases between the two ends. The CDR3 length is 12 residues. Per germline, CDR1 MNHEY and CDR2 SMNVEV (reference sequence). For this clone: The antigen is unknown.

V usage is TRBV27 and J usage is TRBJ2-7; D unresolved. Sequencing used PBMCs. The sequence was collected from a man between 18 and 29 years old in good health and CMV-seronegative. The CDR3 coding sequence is TGTGCCAGCAGCAAACATGGCTACGAGCAGTACTTC. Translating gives CASSKHGYEQYF.